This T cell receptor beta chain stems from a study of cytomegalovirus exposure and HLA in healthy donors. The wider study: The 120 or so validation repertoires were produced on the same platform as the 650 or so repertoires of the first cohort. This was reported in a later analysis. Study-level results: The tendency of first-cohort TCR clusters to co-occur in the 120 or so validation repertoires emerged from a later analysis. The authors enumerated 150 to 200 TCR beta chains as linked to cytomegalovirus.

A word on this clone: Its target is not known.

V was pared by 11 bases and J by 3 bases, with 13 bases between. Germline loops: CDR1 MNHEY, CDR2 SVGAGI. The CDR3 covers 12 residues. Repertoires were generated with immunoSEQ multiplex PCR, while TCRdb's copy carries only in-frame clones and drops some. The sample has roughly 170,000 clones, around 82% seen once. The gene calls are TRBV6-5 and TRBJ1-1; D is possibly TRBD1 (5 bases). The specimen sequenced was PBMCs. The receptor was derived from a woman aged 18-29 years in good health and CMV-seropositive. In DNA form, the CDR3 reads TGTGCCGCGCGCGGGGGTGACACTGAAGCTTTCTTT. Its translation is CAARGGDTEAFF.